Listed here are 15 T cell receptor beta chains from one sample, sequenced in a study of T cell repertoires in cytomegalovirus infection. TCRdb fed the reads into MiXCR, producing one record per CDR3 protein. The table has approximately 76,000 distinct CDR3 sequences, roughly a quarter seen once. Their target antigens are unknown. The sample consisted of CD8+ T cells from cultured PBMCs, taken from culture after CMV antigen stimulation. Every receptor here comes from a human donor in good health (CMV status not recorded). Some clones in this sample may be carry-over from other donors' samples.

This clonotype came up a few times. This chain's CDR3 is CASSDKTGAQETQYF. In nucleotides, the CDR3 is TGTGCCAGCAGCGACAAAACCGGGGCCCAAGAGACCCAGTACTTC. The V gene is TRBV13, the J gene TRBJ2-5; D may match TRBD1 or TRBD2 (5 bases each). V dropped 5 bases and J dropped 1 base, with 14 bases sitting between them. The CDR3 extends over 15 amino acids. The germline CDR1 and CDR2 sequences are PRHDT and FYEKMQ (reference sequence).

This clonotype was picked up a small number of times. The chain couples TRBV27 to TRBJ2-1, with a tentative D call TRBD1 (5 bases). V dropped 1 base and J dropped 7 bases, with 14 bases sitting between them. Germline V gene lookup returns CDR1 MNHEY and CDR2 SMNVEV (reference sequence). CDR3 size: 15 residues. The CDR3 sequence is CASSLWGGMGNEQFF. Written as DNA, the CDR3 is TGTGCCAGCAGTTTATGGGGCGGAATGGGGAATGAGCAGTTCTTC.

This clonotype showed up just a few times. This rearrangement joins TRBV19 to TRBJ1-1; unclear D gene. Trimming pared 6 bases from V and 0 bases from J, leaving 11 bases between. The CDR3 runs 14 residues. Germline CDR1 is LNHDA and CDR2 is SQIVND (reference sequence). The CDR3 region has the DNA TGTGCCAGTAGCGTAATGGCGCTGAACACTGAAGCTTTCTTT. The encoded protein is CASSVMALNTEAFF.

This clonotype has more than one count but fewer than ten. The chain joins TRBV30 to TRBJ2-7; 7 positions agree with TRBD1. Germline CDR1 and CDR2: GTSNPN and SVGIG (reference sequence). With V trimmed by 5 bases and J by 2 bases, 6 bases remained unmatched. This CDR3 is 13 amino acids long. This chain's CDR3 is CAWGQDIPYEQYF. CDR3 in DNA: TGTGCCTGGGGACAGGACATACCCTACGAGCAGTACTTC.

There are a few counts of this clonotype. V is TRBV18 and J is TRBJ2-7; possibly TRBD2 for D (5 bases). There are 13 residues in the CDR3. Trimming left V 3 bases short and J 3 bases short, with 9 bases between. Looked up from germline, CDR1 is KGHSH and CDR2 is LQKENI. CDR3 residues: CASSPSTSYEQYF. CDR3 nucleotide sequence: TGTGCCAGCTCACCGAGCACTAGCTACGAGCAGTACTTC.

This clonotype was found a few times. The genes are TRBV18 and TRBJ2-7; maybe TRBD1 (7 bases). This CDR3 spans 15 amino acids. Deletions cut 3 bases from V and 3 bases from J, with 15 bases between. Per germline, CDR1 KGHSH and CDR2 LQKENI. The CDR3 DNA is TGTGCCAGCTCACCCGGTGGAGGGGGCTTCTACGAGCAGTACTTC. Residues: CASSPGGGGFYEQYF.

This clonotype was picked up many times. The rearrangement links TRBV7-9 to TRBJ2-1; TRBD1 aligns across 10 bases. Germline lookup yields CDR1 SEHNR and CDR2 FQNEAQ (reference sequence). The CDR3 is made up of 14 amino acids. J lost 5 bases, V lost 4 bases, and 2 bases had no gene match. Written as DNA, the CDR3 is TGTGCCAGCAGCTCCGGGACAGGGGACAATGAGCAGTTCTTC. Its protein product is CASSSGTGDNEQFF.

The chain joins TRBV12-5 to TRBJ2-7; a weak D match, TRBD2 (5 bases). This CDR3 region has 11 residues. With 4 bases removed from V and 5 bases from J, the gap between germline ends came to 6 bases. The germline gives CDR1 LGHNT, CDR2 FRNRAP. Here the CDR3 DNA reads TGTGCTAGTGGTTGGGAGAACGAGCAGTACTTC. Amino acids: CASGWENEQYF.

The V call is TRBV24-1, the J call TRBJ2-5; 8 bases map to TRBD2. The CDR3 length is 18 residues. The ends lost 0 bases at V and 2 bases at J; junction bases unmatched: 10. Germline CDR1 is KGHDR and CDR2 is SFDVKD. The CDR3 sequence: CATSDLGGGIRGQETQYF. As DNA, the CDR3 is TGTGCCACCAGTGATTTGGGCGGGGGGATCAGGGGACAAGAGACCCAGTACTTC.

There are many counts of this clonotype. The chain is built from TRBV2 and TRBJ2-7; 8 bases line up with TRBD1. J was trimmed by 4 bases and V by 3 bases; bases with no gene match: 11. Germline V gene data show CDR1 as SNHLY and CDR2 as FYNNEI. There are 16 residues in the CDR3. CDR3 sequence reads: CASSDPRTGLKYEQYF. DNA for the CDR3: TGTGCCAGCAGTGATCCCAGGACAGGGCTGAAGTACGAGCAGTACTTC.

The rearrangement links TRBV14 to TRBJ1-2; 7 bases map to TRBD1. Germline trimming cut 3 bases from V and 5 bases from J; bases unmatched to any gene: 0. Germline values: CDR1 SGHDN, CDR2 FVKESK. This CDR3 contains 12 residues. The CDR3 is CASSQTGYGYTF. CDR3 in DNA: TGTGCCAGCAGCCAGACAGGGTATGGCTACACCTTC. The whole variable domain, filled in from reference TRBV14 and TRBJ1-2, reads EAGVTQFPSHSVIEKGQTVTLRCDPISGHDNLYWYRRVMGKEIKFLLHFVKESKQDESGMPNNRFLAERTGGTYSTLKVQPAELEDSGVYFCASSQTGYGYTFGSGTRLTVV.

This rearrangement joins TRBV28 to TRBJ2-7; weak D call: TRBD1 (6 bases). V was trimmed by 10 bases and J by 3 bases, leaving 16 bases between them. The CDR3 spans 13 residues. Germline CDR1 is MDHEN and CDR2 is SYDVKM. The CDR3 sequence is CATRVRGIYEQYF. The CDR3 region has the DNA TGTGCCACCCGGGTCAGGGGAATCTACGAGCAGTACTTC. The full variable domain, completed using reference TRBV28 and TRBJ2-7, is DVKVTQSSRYLVKRTGEKVFLECVQDMDHENMFWYRQDPGLGLRLIYFSYDVKMKEKGDIPEGYSVSREKKERFSLILESASTNQTSMYLCATRVRGIYEQYFGPGTRLTVT.

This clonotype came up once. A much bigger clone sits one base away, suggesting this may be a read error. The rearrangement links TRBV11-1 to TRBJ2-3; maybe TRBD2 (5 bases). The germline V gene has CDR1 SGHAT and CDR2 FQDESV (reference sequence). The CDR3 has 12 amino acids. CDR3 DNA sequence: TGTACCAGCAGAGGGCCTGCAGATACGCAGTATTTT. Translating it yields CTSRGPADTQYF. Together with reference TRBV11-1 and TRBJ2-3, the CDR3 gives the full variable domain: EAEVAQSPRYKITEKSQAVAFWCDPISGHATLYWYRQILGQGPELLVQFQDESVVDDSQLPKDRFSAERLKGVDSTLKIQPAELGDSAMYLCTSRGPADTQYFGPGTRLTVL.

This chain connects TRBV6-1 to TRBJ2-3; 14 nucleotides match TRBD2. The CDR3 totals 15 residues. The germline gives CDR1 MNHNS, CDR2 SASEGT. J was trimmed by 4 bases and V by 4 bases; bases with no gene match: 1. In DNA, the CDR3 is TGTGCCAGCAGTGGACTAGCGGGAGGGCCAGATACGCAGTATTTT. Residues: CASSGLAGGPDTQYF.

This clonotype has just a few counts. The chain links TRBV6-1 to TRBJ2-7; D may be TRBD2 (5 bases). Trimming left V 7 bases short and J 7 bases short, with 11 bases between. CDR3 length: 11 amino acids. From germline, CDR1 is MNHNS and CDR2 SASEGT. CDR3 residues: CASTSTGEQYF. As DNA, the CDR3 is TGTGCCAGCACCTCGACGGGGGAGCAGTACTTC.